These T cell receptor beta chains were read from a single sample in a study of regulatory dendritic cells for organ transplantation. The table came from immunoSEQ multiplex PCR; TCRdb's copy has only in-frame clones and leaves some out. The sample shows under 50,000 clones, 80% to 95% of them seen only once. Sequencing used naive CD8+ T cells from blood. The source of these receptors is a human donor in good health. Both conserved end residues are part of each CDR3. Fields, in order: D gene, V gene, J gene, clone size, CDR3 DNA, CDR3 protein. D genes are given only for firm matches. Where a row states a size, it is once, few, many or the class of an expanded clone; other rows omit it.

D: NA; V: TRBV27; J: TRBJ1-2; size: NA; DNA: TGTGCCAGCAGTTCCGACCGGGACGCCTATGGCTACACCTTC; CDR3: CASSSDRDAYGYTF
D: TRBD2; V: TRBV15; J: TRBJ2-5; size: NA; DNA: TGTGCCACCAGCAGAGTGGACCGATCTAGCGGTCAAGAGACCCAGTACTTC; CDR3: CATSRVDRSSGQETQYF
D: NA; V: TRBV9; J: TRBJ2-2; size: NA; DNA: TGTGCCAGCAGCGACCGAAGCGAGACCGGGGAGCTGTTTTTT; CDR3: CASSDRSETGELFF
D: NA; V: TRBV28; J: TRBJ2-2; size: once; DNA: TGTGCCACCCAAACACAGGGAATAGGGCTGTTTTTT; CDR3: CATQTQGIGLFF
D: NA; V: TRBV6-5; J: TRBJ2-1; size: NA; DNA: TGTGCCAGCAGTTACCGGGCAGGGCGATGGAATGAGCAGTTCTTC; CDR3: CASSYRAGRWNEQFF
D: NA; V: TRBV7-9; J: TRBJ2-5; size: NA; DNA: TGTGCCAGCAGCTTGCTGGTGAAGGGGTCAGAGGAGACCCAGTACTTC; CDR3: CASSLLVKGSEETQYF
D: NA; V: TRBV4-3; J: TRBJ2-1; size: NA; DNA: TGCGCCAGCAGCCAAGACAGAGCCGCCCTCAATGAGCAGTTCTTC; CDR3: CASSQDRAALNEQFF
D: TRBD2; V: TRBV6-7; J: TRBJ2-7; size: NA; DNA: TGTGCCAGCAAAAACGGGGGACTAGCGGGGGGCGATCACTACGAGCAGTACTTC; CDR3: CASKNGGLAGGDHYEQYF
D: NA; V: TRBV7-6; J: TRBJ2-7; size: NA; DNA: TGTGCCAGCAGCCTAATAGGGGGTTCAGGGCGGGAGCAGTACTTC; CDR3: CASSLIGGSGREQYF
D: NA; V: TRBV7-6; J: TRBJ2-5; size: NA; DNA: TGTGCCAGCAGCTTAGCACCGTACCAAGAGACCCAGTACTTC; CDR3: CASSLAPYQETQYF
D: TRBD2; V: TRBV25-1; J: TRBJ2-5; size: NA; DNA: TGTGCCAGCAGTGATCTAGCGGGACAGGAGACCCAGTACTTC; CDR3: CASSDLAGQETQYF
D: TRBD2; V: TRBV7-9; J: TRBJ2-1; size: NA; DNA: TGTGCCAGCAGCTTACCAGTAGCGGGAGCGAGGTATGAGCAGTTCTTC; CDR3: CASSLPVAGARYEQFF
D: NA; V: TRBV28; J: TRBJ1-1; size: NA; DNA: TGTGCCAGCAGAGGTGGGGACACTGAAGCCTTCTTT; CDR3: CASRGGDTEAFF
D: NA; V: TRBV7-9; J: TRBJ2-3; size: NA; DNA: TGTGCCAGCGTAGGAATACGCACAGATACGCAGTATTTT; CDR3: CASVGIRTDTQYF
D: NA; V: TRBV9; J: TRBJ2-1; size: NA; DNA: TGTGCCAGCAGCGTAGGCCCGGCCACCTACAATGAGCAGTTCTTC; CDR3: CASSVGPATYNEQFF
D: NA; V: TRBV30; J: TRBJ2-2; size: NA; DNA: TGTGCCTGGTCCTTCAGGGGGGACACCGGGGAGCTGTTTTTT; CDR3: CAWSFRGDTGELFF
D: NA; V: TRBV28; J: TRBJ2-7; size: NA; DNA: TGTGCCAGCAGTTTAAACCAGGCCTCCTACGAGCAGTACTTC; CDR3: CASSLNQASYEQYF
D: NA; V: TRBV29-1; J: TRBJ2-2; size: NA; DNA: TGCAGCGCGACCCTGGGAACCGGGGAGCTGTTTTTT; CDR3: CSATLGTGELFF
D: NA; V: TRBV28; J: TRBJ1-1; size: NA; DNA: TGTGCCAGCAGTTTATTGGAGAAAACTGAAGCTTTCTTT; CDR3: CASSLLEKTEAFF
D: NA; V: TRBV5-1; J: TRBJ1-1; size: once; DNA: TGCGCCAGCAGCTTCAGGGGCCGGGGGATGAACACTGAAGCTTTCTTT; CDR3: CASSFRGRGMNTEAFF
D: NA; V: TRBV9; J: TRBJ2-2; size: NA; DNA: TGTGCCAGCGGGCGAAACACCGGGGAGCTGTTTTTT; CDR3: CASGRNTGELFF
D: TRBD1; V: TRBV6-5; J: TRBJ1-2; size: NA; DNA: TGTGCCAGTTTCCAGGGGGCTGTTGATGGCTACACCTTC; CDR3: CASFQGAVDGYTF
D: NA; V: TRBV4-2; J: TRBJ1-2; size: NA; DNA: TGTGCCAGCAGCCAAGGCAGGGAGGATGGCTACACCTTC; CDR3: CASSQGREDGYTF
D: NA; V: TRBV7-2; J: TRBJ2-7; size: NA; DNA: TGTGCCAGCAGCTTTTCATATATGGCCGGTTGGGACCCCTACGAGCAGTACTTC; CDR3: CASSFSYMAGWDPYEQYF
D: NA; V: TRBV4-3; J: TRBJ2-6; size: NA; DNA: TGCGCCAGCAGCTCAGGGACTGCTGGGGCCAACGTCCTGACTTTC; CDR3: CASSSGTAGANVLTF
D: NA; V: TRBV7-9; J: TRBJ1-2; size: NA; DNA: TGTGCCAGCAGGCGGCAGGGCTCTGGCTACACCTTC; CDR3: CASRRQGSGYTF
D: NA; V: TRBV4-2; J: TRBJ2-1; size: once; DNA: TGTGCCAGCAGCCAAGGGGGGGCCGGGAATGAGCAGTTCTTC; CDR3: CASSQGGAGNEQFF
D: NA; V: TRBV30; J: TRBJ1-1; size: NA; DNA: TGTGCCTGGAGTGTTGGTCAGGGGCCCACTGAAGCTTTCTTT; CDR3: CAWSVGQGPTEAFF
D: TRBD1; V: TRBV27; J: TRBJ1-4; size: once; DNA: TGTGCCAGCAGGTCCCGGGACAGGGTCGGCGAAAAACTGTTTTTT; CDR3: CASRSRDRVGEKLFF
D: NA; V: TRBV5-1; J: TRBJ1-2; size: once; DNA: TGCGCCAGCAGCCTCGACGACAACTATGGCTACACCTTC; CDR3: CASSLDDNYGYTF
D: TRBD2; V: TRBV14; J: TRBJ2-2; size: NA; DNA: TGTGCCAGCAGCCCGCTGGCGGGAGGTCGCTACACCGGGGAGCTGTTTTTT; CDR3: CASSPLAGGRYTGELFF
D: TRBD1; V: TRBV19; J: TRBJ2-1; size: NA; DNA: TGTGCCAGTAGCCACGGACAGGGGGCGCGGAATGAGCAGTTCTTC; CDR3: CASSHGQGARNEQFF
D: TRBD2; V: TRBV27; J: TRBJ2-1; size: NA; DNA: TGTGCCAGCAGTGTAGCGGGACCTAACAATGAGCAGTTCTTC; CDR3: CASSVAGPNNEQFF
D: NA; V: TRBV7-2; J: TRBJ2-7; size: NA; DNA: TGTGCCAGCAGCTTAGATCCCTTCGAGCAGTACTTC; CDR3: CASSLDPFEQYF
D: NA; V: TRBV27; J: TRBJ2-7; size: once; DNA: TGTGCCAGCAGTTCTAGTACTAATCCTGCCTACGAGCAGTACTTC; CDR3: CASSSSTNPAYEQYF
D: NA; V: TRBV5-1; J: TRBJ2-6; size: NA; DNA: TGCGCCAGCAGTTTTACGAGCTCTGGGGCCAACGTCCTGACTTTC; CDR3: CASSFTSSGANVLTF
D: NA; V: TRBV28; J: TRBJ1-1; size: NA; DNA: TGTGCCAGCAGTTTAGTAAATTTGGCCGGGTGGACTGAAGCTTTCTTT; CDR3: CASSLVNLAGWTEAFF
D: TRBD2; V: TRBV4-1; J: TRBJ2-4; size: NA; DNA: TGCGCCAGCAGCCCAGCGACTAGCGGGGTTGCCAAAAACATTCAGTACTTC; CDR3: CASSPATSGVAKNIQYF
D: NA; V: TRBV19; J: TRBJ2-3; size: NA; DNA: TGTGCCAGTAGGCATCCCCACGACTCTCCCGATACGCAGTATTTT; CDR3: CASRHPHDSPDTQYF
D: NA; V: TRBV20-1; J: TRBJ2-7; size: NA; DNA: TGCAGTGCTAAGGCCGCCTACGAGCAGTACTTC; CDR3: CSAKAAYEQYF
D: TRBD1; V: TRBV4-1; J: TRBJ1-2; size: NA; DNA: TGCGCCAGCAGCCAAGATAACAGGGGGGACGGCTACACCTTC; CDR3: CASSQDNRGDGYTF
D: NA; V: TRBV25-1; J: TRBJ2-5; size: NA; DNA: TGTGCCAGCAGTGACCCCCCTTACAGGAACCAAGAGACCCAGTACTTC; CDR3: CASSDPPYRNQETQYF
D: NA; V: TRBV7-6; J: TRBJ2-7; size: NA; DNA: TGTGCCAGCAGCCTCAGTAGCTCCTACGAGCAGTACTTC; CDR3: CASSLSSSYEQYF
D: NA; V: TRBV27; J: TRBJ2-7; size: once; DNA: TGTGCCAGCAGCCCGACGGGTAGCTCCTACGAGCAGTACTTC; CDR3: CASSPTGSSYEQYF
D: NA; V: TRBV5-5; J: TRBJ1-2; size: NA; DNA: TGTGCCAGCAGCCGGAGCGGAGTCTACACCTTC; CDR3: CASSRSGVYTF
D: NA; V: TRBV28; J: TRBJ2-7; size: NA; DNA: TGTGCCAGCAGTTTGGTTCGGGGAGCCTACGAGCAGTACTTC; CDR3: CASSLVRGAYEQYF
D: TRBD2; V: TRBV5-4; J: TRBJ2-3; size: NA; DNA: TGTGCCAGCAGCTTGTCCGTGGGGGAGGGCCGAGGGGATCCAGATACGCAGTATTTT; CDR3: CASSLSVGEGRGDPDTQYF
D: NA; V: TRBV27; J: TRBJ2-2; size: NA; DNA: TGTGCCAGCTCGGTAGCACTAGGGCCCGGGGAGCTGTTTTTT; CDR3: CASSVALGPGELFF
D: NA; V: TRBV6-6; J: TRBJ2-7; size: NA; DNA: TGTGCCACTGCTCCCTCAGGGGCCCCTTCCTACGAGCAGTACTTC; CDR3: CATAPSGAPSYEQYF
D: TRBD2; V: TRBV5-4; J: TRBJ2-3; size: NA; DNA: TGTGCCAGCAGCTTCTTGGAGACTAGCGGGGGGCTCACAGATACGCAGTATTTT; CDR3: CASSFLETSGGLTDTQYF
D: NA; V: TRBV4-1; J: TRBJ2-7; size: once; DNA: TGCGCCAGCAGCCAATATATCGGAGAACGTAGCTCCTACGAGCAGTACTTC; CDR3: CASSQYIGERSSYEQYF
D: TRBD2; V: TRBV5-4; J: TRBJ2-1; size: NA; DNA: TGTGCCAGCAGCTCCGGACTAGCGGGCACCTACAATGAGCAGTTCTTC; CDR3: CASSSGLAGTYNEQFF
D: TRBD2; V: TRBV4-1; J: TRBJ2-3; size: NA; DNA: TGCGCCAGCAGCTATAGGACTAGCGGCTTAACAGATACGCAGTATTTT; CDR3: CASSYRTSGLTDTQYF
D: TRBD1; V: TRBV7-9; J: TRBJ2-7; size: NA; DNA: TGTGCCAGCAGCCCCTCCGGGACAGGGCCCTACGAGCAGTACTTC; CDR3: CASSPSGTGPYEQYF